A single TCR beta chain is shown here with its context. Its antigen is not identified. These data originate in a study of radiotherapy plus CTLA-4 blockade in lung cancer. Repertoires were generated with immunoSEQ multiplex PCR, while TCRdb's copy carries only in-frame clones and drops some. Among about 59,000 clones listed, 65% to 80% were seen once. Germline V CDR1 and CDR2: SGHTA, FQGNSA. V lost 0 bases and J lost 3; bases outside the gene matches: 5. There are 16 residues in the CDR3. Broader study findings: Reportedly, early blood T cell clone dynamics best predicted response, with interferon-beta.

This chain uses TRBV7-2 with TRBJ2-7, with TRBD2 identical over 10 bases. The sample was peripheral blood, taken from a patient treated with radiotherapy plus ipilimumab. This clonotype was sampled from a human donor with non-small cell lung cancer whose response to radiotherapy plus ipilimumab could not be evaluated. The CDR3 is CASSLATASGSYEQYF. The CDR3 nucleotides are TGTGCCAGCAGCTTAGCGACTGCTAGCGGGAGCTACGAGCAGTACTTC.